The 12 T cell receptor beta chains given below trace back to one sample, sequenced in a study of blood T cell repertoires in COVID-19. Sequenced by immunoSEQ multiplex PCR; TCRdb stores in-frame clones only, minus some. Of about 140,000 clones listed, roughly 80% are singletons. The sequenced sample consisted of peripheral blood. These TCRs come from a woman in her fifties or sixties with acute or convalescent COVID-19.

This chain links TRBV23-1 with TRBJ1-5; possible D gene TRBD1, 6 bases. TRBV23-1 is classed as an ORF, of uncertain function. V was shortened by 0 bases and J by 5 bases, with 14 bases between the two germline ends. This CDR3 region has 16 residues. CDR3 nucleotide sequence: TGCGCCAGCAGTCAATCGTCTGGGGGGGCCCATCAGCCCCAGCATTTT. Protein: CASSQSSGGAHQPQHF.

The chain uses TRBV6-5 and TRBJ2-5, with D possibly matching TRBD2 (6 bases). The CDR3 runs to 13 residues. Looked up from germline, CDR1 is MNHEY and CDR2 is SVGAGI. Trimming removed 5 bases from V and 0 bases from J, with 7 bases in between. The CDR3 DNA sequence: TGTGCCAGCAGTCCGGGGGACCAAGAGACCCAGTACTTC. This sequence encodes CASSPGDQETQYF.

A few counts support this clone. The chain has TRBV28 and TRBJ1-1; D ambiguous. The CDR3 loop spans 14 amino acids. V was pared by 1 base and J by 6 bases, with 12 bases between. In germline, CDR1 is MDHEN, CDR2 SYDVKM. CDR3 sequence reads: CASSLFREDSEAFF. The CDR3 DNA sequence: TGTGCCAGCAGTTTATTCCGGGAAGACTCTGAAGCTTTCTTT.

This clone was detected only once. J is TRBJ2-7 and V is TRBV19; the D gene is possibly TRBD2 (6 bases). V shed 3 bases and J shed 4 bases, with 10 bases lying between them. The germline V gene has CDR1 LNHDA and CDR2 SQIVND (reference sequence). The CDR3 is 13 residues long. The CDR3 sequence is CASSIDGSYEQYF. The DNA of the CDR3 is TGTGCCAGTAGTATCGACGGGAGTTACGAGCAGTACTTC.

This chain links TRBV2 with TRBJ1-2; possibly TRBD1 for D (6 bases). Deletions cut 6 bases from V and 8 bases from J, with 13 bases between. This CDR3 region has 12 residues. Germline-derived CDR1 and CDR2 are SNHLY and FYNNEI. CDR3 in amino acids: CASRLQGWGYTF. The CDR3 DNA sequence: TGTGCCAGCAGGTTACAGGGATGGGGCTACACCTTC.

The chain couples TRBV27 to TRBJ2-7; TRBD2 agrees at 7 bases. The junction had 10 bases not matched to a gene; V was cut back by 2 bases and J by 0 bases. This CDR3 contains 17 residues. Per germline, CDR1 MNHEY and CDR2 SMNVEV (reference sequence). The CDR3 loop reads CASSLKALGGPSYEQYF. In DNA form, the CDR3 reads TGTGCCAGCAGTTTAAAAGCCCTGGGAGGGCCCTCCTACGAGCAGTACTTC.

This chain links TRBV5-4 with TRBJ2-1; D is ambiguous. Trimming left V 2 bases short and J 8 bases short, with 20 bases between. The CDR3 sequence is 16 residues long. Germline assignment: CDR1 SGHNT and CDR2 YYREEE (reference sequence). The DNA for the CDR3 is TGTGCCAGCAGCTTACCCCCTCGGAGTCCCCTCGATGAGCAGTTCTTC. This encodes CASSLPPRSPLDEQFF.

This clone was seen once. V and J are TRBV14 and TRBJ2-3; tentative D call: TRBD2 (6 bases). Germline V gene sequence: CDR1 SGHDN, CDR2 FVKESK. Trimming removed 4 bases at V and 4 bases at J, with 9 bases between. This CDR3 is 13 amino acids long. Written as DNA, the CDR3 is TGTGCCAGCAGCCGAAGACTAGCAGATACGCAGTATTTT. Its translation: CASSRRLADTQYF.

This clone occurred once. For the CDR3, the DNA is TGTGCCAGCAGTGACCGTCCTTCCACAGATACGCAGTATTTT. Its protein is CASSDRPSTDTQYF. This sequence joins TRBV6-4 and TRBJ2-3; no firm D call. The germline gives CDR1 MRHNA, CDR2 SNTAGT. CDR3 length: 14 residues. V dropped 2 bases and J dropped 2 bases, with 8 bases sitting between them.

In its sample, this clone was seen a few times. The V and J genes are TRBV30 and TRBJ1-6; perhaps TRBD1 as D (6 bases). The CDR3 is 17 residues long. Trimming took off 0 bases at V and 0 bases at J, with 12 bases between the two ends. The germline V gene has CDR1 GTSNPN and CDR2 SVGIG (reference sequence). The CDR3 reads CAWSVAGASSYNSPLHF. CDR3 DNA sequence: TGTGCCTGGAGTGTAGCAGGGGCTAGCTCCTATAATTCACCCCTCCACTTT.

This chain uses TRBV19 with TRBJ2-2; a weak D match, TRBD2 (5 bases). Deletions cut 7 bases from V and 0 bases from J, with 9 bases between. CDR1 is LNHDA and CDR2 is SQIVND in the germline V gene (reference sequence). This CDR3 spans 14 amino acids. CDR3 coding DNA: TGTGCCAGTATAGCGCTTGCGAACACCGGGGAGCTGTTTTTT. Its translation: CASIALANTGELFF.

The chain's CDR3 is CASSESGGADTQYF. For the CDR3, the DNA is TGTGCCAGCAGTGAATCGGGAGGGGCAGATACGCAGTATTTT. The V and J genes are TRBV6-1 and TRBJ2-3; 8 bases are a match to TRBD2. This CDR3 is 14 amino acids long. The J segment lost 4 bases and the V segment lost 2 bases, leaving 2 bases of the junction unmatched. Germline V gene lookup returns CDR1 MNHNS and CDR2 SASEGT.